A single sample gave rise to the 9 T cell receptor beta chains below, sequenced in a study of vaccination and CD4 T cells after COVID-19. Described treatment: 10-day PBMC culture with coronavirus spike peptide pools or control peptides (ViraFEST assay). These TCRs are of unknown antigen specificity. Sequencing of DNA taken from cultured CD4+ T cells relied on the Oncomine TCR Beta short-read assay. In TCRdb, the PCR reads were re-called with MiXCR into one record per CDR3 protein. The sample has approximately 10,000 distinct CDR3 sequences; around 50% are singletons. Source material: CD4+ T cells from blood, cultured in vitro. Receptors were obtained from a human donor who had recovered from COVID-19.

This clonotype was detected a few times. The genes are TRBV20-1 and TRBJ1-5, with unresolved D. Between the trimmed V and J ends, which lost 2 bases and 0 bases, there was a span of 11 bases. The germline V gene has CDR1 DFQATT and CDR2 SNEGSKA (reference sequence). The CDR3 sequence is 15 residues long. CDR3 region: CSARPRDRSNQPQHF. The CDR3, as DNA: TGCAGTGCTAGACCAAGAGACCGTAGCAATCAGCCCCAGCATTTT.

J is TRBJ2-1 and V is TRBV28; TRBD2 agrees at 8 bases. Germline-derived CDR1 and CDR2 are MDHEN and SYDVKM. The CDR3 length is 14 residues. J gave up 5 bases and V 7 bases, and 7 bases lay outside the gene matches. Here the CDR3 reads CASTLAGKHNEQFF. The CDR3 bases are TGTGCCAGCACGTTAGCGGGAAAACACAATGAGCAGTTCTTC. Complete variable domain (other parts from reference TRBV28 and TRBJ2-1): DVKVTQSSRYLVKRTGEKVFLECVQDMDHENMFWYRQDPGLGLRLIYFSYDVKMKEKGDIPEGYSVSREKKERFSLILESASTNQTSMYLCASTLAGKHNEQFFGPGTRLTVL.

In this sample, this clonotype turned up a few times. The chain employs TRBV15 and TRBJ1-1; 9 bases align to TRBD1. The germline CDR1 and CDR2 sequences are LNHNV and YYDKDF (reference sequence). V trimming: 2 bases; J trimming: 3 bases; junction bases outside the gene matches: 7. There are 16 residues in the CDR3. The CDR3 DNA reads as TGTGCCACCAGCAGAACCTCCGGGACAGGGTACACTGAAGCTTTCTTT. Its protein product is CATSRTSGTGYTEAFF.

The rearrangement uses TRBV7-6 and TRBJ2-2; D not resolved. Germline V CDR1 and CDR2: SGHVS, FNYEAQ. With 0 bases removed from V and 4 bases from J, the gap between germline ends came to 9 bases. This CDR3 spans 15 amino acids. CDR3 sequence reads: CASSLAAAATGELFF. CDR3 DNA sequence: TGTGCCAGCAGCTTAGCAGCCGCGGCCACCGGGGAGCTGTTTTTT.

The chain is built from TRBV30 and TRBJ1-3; D might be TRBD1 (5 bases). The CDR3 is 14 amino acids. V gave up 6 bases and J gave up 4 bases, with 16 bases separating them. Germline CDR1 GTSNPN, CDR2 SVGIG (reference sequence). The CDR3 DNA is TGTGCCTGCCTTGGACAAGCTAACGGAAACACCATATATTTT. As protein: CACLGQANGNTIYF.

This sequence joins TRBV28 and TRBJ1-1; D gene ambiguous. CDR1 is MDHEN and CDR2 is SYDVKM in the germline V gene. The CDR3 spans 12 residues. With 6 bases removed from V and 4 bases from J, the gap between germline ends came to 9 bases. CDR3 region: CASSREVTEAFF. CDR3 DNA: TGTGCCAGCAGCCGGGAAGTCACTGAAGCTTTCTTT.

The chain combines TRBV7-7 with TRBJ2-2; possibly TRBD1 or TRBD2 for D (6 bases each). The CDR3 is 13 residues long. Germline values: CDR1 SSHAT, CDR2 FNYEAQ (reference sequence). CDR3 loop: CASGGGNTGELFF. DNA for the CDR3: TGTGCTAGCGGAGGGGGTAACACCGGGGAGCTGTTTTTT.

The chain recombines TRBV20-1 with TRBJ2-7; possibly TRBD2 for D (6 bases). This CDR3 has 15 residues. V was trimmed by 3 bases and J by 6 bases, leaving 21 bases between them. The V gene's germline CDR1 is DFQATT and CDR2 SNEGSKA (reference sequence). This chain's CDR3 is CSASPAGTAGLEQYF. Here the CDR3 DNA reads TGCAGTGCTAGCCCCGCCGGGACCGCGGGGCTCGAGCAGTACTTC.

This clonotype was seen a handful of times. The chain employs TRBV2 and TRBJ1-1, with unresolved D. The V end lost 8 bases, the J end lost 6 bases, and 19 bases lay between the germline ends. The CDR3 consists of 14 residues. CDR1 is SNHLY and CDR2 is FYNNEI in the germline V gene. The DNA of the CDR3 is TGTGCCAGCCAAACACGGCTTGACCTCCCTGAAGCTTTCTTT. Its protein is CASQTRLDLPEAFF.